This TCR beta chain emerged from a study of blood T cells in healthy people across ages. CDR3 length equals 13 residues. V lost 3 bases to trimming and J lost 10 bases, with 13 bases between them. General study points: A roughly linear age-dependent decrease characterized TCR beta diversity per million T cells. Diversity was higher, and naive CD4+ cells more numerous, in long-lived donors than in aged donors.

In the case of this clonotype: Its specificity is not known.

For the second PCR, which ran for roughly 6 to 12 cycles, a sample-barcoded 5' primer and a J-beta primer mix were used. One entry per CDR3 protein results from TCRdb running MiXCR on the 5' RACE reads. The sample lists roughly 500,000 distinct CDR3 sequences; 25% to 30% were seen once. The source of this sequence is a woman aged 70-85 years in good health. Sequencing input: blood. The rearrangement links TRBV12-3 or TRBV12-4 to TRBJ2-4; D assignment may be TRBD1 or TRBD2 (5 bases each). CDR3 sequence reads: CASSFWGSGIQYF. CDR3 in DNA: TGTGCCAGCAGTTTTTGGGGGTCGGGGATTCAGTACTTC.